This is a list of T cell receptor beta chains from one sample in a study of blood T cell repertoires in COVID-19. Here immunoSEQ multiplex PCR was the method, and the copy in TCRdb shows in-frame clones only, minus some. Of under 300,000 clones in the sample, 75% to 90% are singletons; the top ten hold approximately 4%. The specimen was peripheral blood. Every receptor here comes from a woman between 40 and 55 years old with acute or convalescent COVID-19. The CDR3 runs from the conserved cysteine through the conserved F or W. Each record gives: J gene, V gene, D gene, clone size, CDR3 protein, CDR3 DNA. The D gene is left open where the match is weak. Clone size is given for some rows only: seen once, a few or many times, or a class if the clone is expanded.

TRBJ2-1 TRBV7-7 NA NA CASSLGGGAVNEQFF TGTGCCAGCAGCTTAGGGGGGGGCGCAGTAAATGAGCAGTTCTTC
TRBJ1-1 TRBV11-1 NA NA CASSLTDTHTEAFF TGTGCCAGCAGCTTAACCGACACCCACACTGAAGCTTTCTTT
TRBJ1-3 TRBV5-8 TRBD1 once CASSKPRTGSGNTIYF TGTGCCAGCAGCAAACCTAGGACAGGGTCTGGAAACACCATATATTTT
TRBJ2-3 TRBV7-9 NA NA CASSFRGSTDTQYF TGTGCCAGCAGCTTTCGCGGAAGCACAGATACGCAGTATTTT
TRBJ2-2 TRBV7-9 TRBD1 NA CASSPGTGNTGELFF TGTGCCAGCAGCCCCGGGACAGGGAACACCGGGGAGCTGTTTTTT
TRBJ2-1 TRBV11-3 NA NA CASSLDRGYWNEQFF TGTGCCAGCAGCTTAGACAGGGGCTATTGGAATGAGCAGTTCTTC
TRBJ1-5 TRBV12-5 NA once CASGPAVYSNQPQHF TGTGCTAGTGGACCGGCGGTATATAGCAATCAGCCCCAGCATTTT
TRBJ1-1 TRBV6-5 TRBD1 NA CASSYTQGTEAFF TGTGCCAGCAGTTATACACAGGGGACTGAAGCTTTCTTT
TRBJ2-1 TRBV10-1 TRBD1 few CASTGTESSYNEQFF TGCGCCAGCACCGGGACAGAGAGCTCCTACAATGAGCAGTTCTTC
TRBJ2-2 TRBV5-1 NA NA CASSLGGLNTGELFF TGCGCCAGCAGCTTGGGGGGACTGAACACCGGGGAGCTGTTTTTT
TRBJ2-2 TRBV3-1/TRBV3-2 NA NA CASSQDGAGVGELFF TGTGCCAGCAGCCAAGATGGGGCAGGTGTCGGGGAGCTGTTTTTT
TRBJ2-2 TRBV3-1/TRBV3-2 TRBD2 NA CASSLSGGQAGELFF TGTGCCAGCAGCCTTTCGGGGGGGCAAGCCGGGGAGCTGTTTTTT
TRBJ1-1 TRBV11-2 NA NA CASRKPGTNTEAFF TGTGCCAGCAGAAAGCCGGGAACGAACACTGAAGCTTTCTTT
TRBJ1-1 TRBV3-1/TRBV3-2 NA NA CASSQDLANTEAFF TGTGCCAGCAGCCAAGATTTGGCCAACACTGAAGCTTTCTTT
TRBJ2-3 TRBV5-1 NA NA CASSSSTGSPTDTQYF TGCGCCAGCAGCTCGTCCACCGGGTCCCCCACAGATACGCAGTATTTT
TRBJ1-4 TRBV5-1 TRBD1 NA CASSLGQGHDEKLFF TGCGCCAGCAGCCTCGGACAGGGCCATGATGAAAAACTGTTTTTT
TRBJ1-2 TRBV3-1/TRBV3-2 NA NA CASSQVGSYGYTF TGTGCCAGCAGCCAAGTTGGGAGCTATGGCTACACCTTC
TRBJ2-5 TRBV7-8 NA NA CASSFWTGGGETQYF TGTGCCAGCAGCTTTTGGACAGGCGGGGGGGAGACCCAGTACTTC
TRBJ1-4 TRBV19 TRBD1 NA CASLDRGTNEKLFF TGTGCCAGCCTGGACAGGGGGACTAATGAAAAACTGTTTTTT
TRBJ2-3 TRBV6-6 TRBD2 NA CASRLAGGGTDTQYF TGTGCCAGCAGATTAGCGGGGGGGGGCACAGATACGCAGTATTTT
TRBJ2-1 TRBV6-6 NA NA CASSSPQSTGYNEQFF TGTGCCAGCAGTTCCCCGCAATCGACGGGCTACAATGAGCAGTTCTTC
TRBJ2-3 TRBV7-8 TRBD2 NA CASSLALAGGPGGTDTQYF TGTGCCAGCAGCTTAGCACTAGCGGGGGGCCCAGGTGGCACAGATACGCAGTATTTT
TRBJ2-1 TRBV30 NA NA CAWKRGRYNEQFF TGTGCCTGGAAGAGAGGGAGGTACAATGAGCAGTTCTTC
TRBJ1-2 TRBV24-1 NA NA CATGTGLGGYTF TGTGCCACCGGAACAGGGTTAGGGGGCTACACCTTC
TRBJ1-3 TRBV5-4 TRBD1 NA CASSSRTGGSGNTIYF TGTGCCAGCAGCTCGCGGACAGGGGGCTCTGGAAACACCATATATTTT
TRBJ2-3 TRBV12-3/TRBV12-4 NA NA CASNSGDTQYF TGTGCCAGCAACAGCGGGGATACGCAGTATTTT
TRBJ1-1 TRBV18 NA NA CASSPPTRNTEAFF TGTGCCAGCTCACCACCGACAAGGAACACTGAAGCTTTCTTT
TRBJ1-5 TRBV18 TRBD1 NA CASSPDRVSQPQHF TGTGCCAGCTCACCGGACAGGGTGAGTCAGCCCCAGCATTTT
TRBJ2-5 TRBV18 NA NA CASSPDSRGAETQYF TGTGCCAGCTCACCAGATAGCCGGGGGGCGGAGACCCAGTACTTC
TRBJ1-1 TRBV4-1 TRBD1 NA CASSQDSDRGLPRTEAFF TGCGCCAGCAGCCAAGATTCGGACAGGGGGCTCCCGAGGACTGAAGCTTTCTTT
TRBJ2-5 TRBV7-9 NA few CASSLGGGQETQYF TGTGCCAGCAGCTTGGGAGGCGGGCAAGAGACCCAGTACTTC
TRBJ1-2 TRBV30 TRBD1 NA CAWSVRQGGSYTF TGTGCCTGGAGTGTAAGGCAGGGGGGAAGCTACACCTTC
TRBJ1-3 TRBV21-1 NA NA CASSNGGSSGNTIYF TGTGCCAGCAGCAACGGCGGATCCTCTGGAAACACCATATATTTT
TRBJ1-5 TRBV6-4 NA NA CASSDFPLRDSNQPQHF TGTGCCAGCAGTGACTTTCCCCTCAGGGATAGCAATCAGCCCCAGCATTTT
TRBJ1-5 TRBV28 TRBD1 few CASSLWTGEQPQHF TGTGCCAGCAGTTTATGGACAGGGGAACAGCCCCAGCATTTT
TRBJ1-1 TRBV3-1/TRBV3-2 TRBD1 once CASSQLGQGGTEAFF TGTGCCAGCAGCCAATTGGGACAGGGGGGCACTGAAGCTTTCTTT
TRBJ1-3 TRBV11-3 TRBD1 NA CASSLGGQGASGNTIYF TGTGCCAGCAGCTTAGGCGGACAGGGGGCGTCCGGAAACACCATATATTTT
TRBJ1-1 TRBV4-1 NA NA CASSQVGPLNTEAFF TGCGCCAGCAGCCAAGTGGGGCCTTTGAACACTGAAGCTTTCTTT
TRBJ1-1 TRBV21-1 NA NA CASREGMDTEAFF TGTGCCAGCAGGGAGGGAATGGACACTGAAGCTTTCTTT
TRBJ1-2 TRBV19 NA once CASRPNRESAGYTF TGTGCCAGTAGACCAAACAGGGAGTCAGCTGGCTACACCTTC
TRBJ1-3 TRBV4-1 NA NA CASSPGVRESGNTIYF TGCGCCAGCAGCCCCGGGGTGAGGGAATCGGGAAACACCATATATTTT
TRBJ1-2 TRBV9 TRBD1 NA CASSISGTENYGYTF TGTGCCAGCAGCATTTCCGGGACAGAAAACTATGGCTACACCTTC
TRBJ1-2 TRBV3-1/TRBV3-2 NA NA CASSQDARGYGYTF TGTGCCAGCAGCCAAGATGCCAGGGGCTATGGCTACACCTTC
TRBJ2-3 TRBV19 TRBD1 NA CASSWDRELQYF TGTGCCAGTAGTTGGGACAGGGAACTCCAGTATTTT
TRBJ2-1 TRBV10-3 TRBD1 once CAISIRQGEYNEQFF TGTGCCATCAGTATTAGACAGGGGGAATACAATGAGCAGTTCTTC
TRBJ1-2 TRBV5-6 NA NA CASSFPVITGGGGRGYTF TGTGCCAGCAGCTTCCCGGTCATCACCGGCGGGGGTGGCAGGGGCTACACCTTC
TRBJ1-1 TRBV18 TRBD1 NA CASTGQAGNTEAFF TGTGCCAGCACCGGACAGGCTGGAAACACTGAAGCTTTCTTT
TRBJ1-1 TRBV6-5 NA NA CASSFSAVNTEAFF TGTGCCAGCAGTTTTTCAGCGGTGAACACTGAAGCTTTCTTT
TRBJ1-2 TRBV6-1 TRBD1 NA CASSERTGVPYGYTF TGTGCCAGCAGTGAAAGGACAGGGGTACCCTATGGCTACACCTTC
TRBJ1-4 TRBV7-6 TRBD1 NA CASSLVLTGRAELSGKLFF TGTGCCAGCAGCTTAGTTTTGACAGGGCGGGCCGAGCTTAGCGGAAAACTGTTTTTT
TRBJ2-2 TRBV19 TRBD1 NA CASLTGTANTGELFF TGTGCCAGCCTTACTGGGACAGCGAACACCGGGGAGCTGTTTTTT
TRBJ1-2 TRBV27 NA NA CASSLIGGMSLNYGYTF TGTGCCAGCAGTTTAATTGGGGGGATGAGCCTTAACTATGGCTACACCTTC
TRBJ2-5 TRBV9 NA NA CASSVAQLRTVQETQYF TGTGCCAGCAGCGTAGCTCAACTTCGGACAGTCCAAGAGACCCAGTACTTC
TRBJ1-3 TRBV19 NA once CASSPLTKGAGNTIYF TGTGCCAGTAGCCCCCTTACGAAGGGGGCTGGAAACACCATATATTTT
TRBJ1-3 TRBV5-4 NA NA CASSLGGDFSGNTIYF TGTGCCAGCAGCTTGGGAGGGGACTTCTCTGGAAACACCATATATTTT